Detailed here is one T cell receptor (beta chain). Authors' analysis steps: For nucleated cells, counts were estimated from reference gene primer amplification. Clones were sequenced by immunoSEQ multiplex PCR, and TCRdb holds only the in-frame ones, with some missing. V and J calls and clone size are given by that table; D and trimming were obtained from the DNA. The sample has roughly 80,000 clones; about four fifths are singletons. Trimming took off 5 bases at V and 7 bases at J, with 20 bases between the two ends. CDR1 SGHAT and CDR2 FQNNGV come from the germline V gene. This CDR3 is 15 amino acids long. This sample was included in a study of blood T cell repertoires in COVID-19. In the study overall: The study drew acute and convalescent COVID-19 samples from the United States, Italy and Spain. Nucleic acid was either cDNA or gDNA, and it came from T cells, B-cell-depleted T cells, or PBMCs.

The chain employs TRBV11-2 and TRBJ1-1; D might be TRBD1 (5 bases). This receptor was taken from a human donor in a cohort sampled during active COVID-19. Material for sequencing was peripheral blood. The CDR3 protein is CASSLRQGNYFEAFF. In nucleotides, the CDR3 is TGTGCCAGCAGCCTGAGGCAGGGAAACTACTTTGAAGCTTTCTTT.